This is a list of T cell receptor beta chains from one sample in a study of T cell changes during pregnancy in multiple sclerosis. Repertoires were generated with immunoSEQ multiplex PCR, while TCRdb's copy carries only in-frame clones and drops some. In the table there are 40,000 or so clones, less than 95% of which are singletons. The starting material was CD4+ T cells from peripheral blood mononuclear cells, obtained in the first trimester of pregnancy. These receptors came from a female donor in good health, enrolled as a control in a pregnancy study. Each CDR3 is given with its conserved first and last residue. Fields, in order: D gene, V gene, clone size, J gene, CDR3 protein, CDR3 DNA. A D gene is named only where the DNA matches it firmly. A clone size is listed for some rows: how often the clone was seen (once, few, many), or a class if it is expanded.

>NA|TRBV19|few|TRBJ2-1
CASSAAGTYNEQFF
TGTGCCAGTAGTGCCGCGGGGACCTACAATGAGCAGTTCTTC
>NA|TRBV7-7|NA|TRBJ2-7
CASSYSARGEQYF
TGTGCTAGCAGCTACTCTGCCAGGGGCGAGCAGTACTTC
>TRBD1|TRBV30|NA|TRBJ1-6
CAWRGQGDSPLHF
TGTGCCTGGAGAGGACAGGGGGATTCACCCCTCCACTTT
>NA|TRBV18|NA|TRBJ2-1
CASSPAPSQGGEQFF
TGTGCCAGCTCACCAGCGCCCTCACAGGGCGGTGAGCAGTTCTTC
>NA|TRBV13|NA|TRBJ1-4
CASSLRLYEKLFF
TGTGCCAGCAGCTTGCGGCTTTATGAAAAACTGTTTTTT
>TRBD1|TRBV7-2|NA|TRBJ2-2
CASSRLPTGGNTGELFF
TGTGCCAGCAGCCGATTACCGACAGGGGGGAACACCGGGGAGCTGTTTTTT
>NA|TRBV7-9|once|TRBJ2-5
CASSLVGETQYF
TGTGCCAGCAGCTTAGTCGGGGAGACCCAGTACTTC
>NA|TRBV15|NA|TRBJ1-2
CATSRDPQGGGYTF
TGTGCCACCAGCAGAGATCCCCAGGGAGGGGGCTACACCTTC
>NA|TRBV29-1|NA|TRBJ2-7
CSVEDPSGRYEQYF
TGCAGCGTTGAAGATCCATCAGGAAGGTACGAGCAGTACTTC
>NA|TRBV28|few|TRBJ1-2
CASSFNSYGYTF
TGTGCCAGCAGTTTTAACAGCTATGGCTACACCTTC
>NA|TRBV11-2|NA|TRBJ2-5
CASSLSPQETQYF
TGTGCCAGCAGCTTATCCCCACAAGAGACCCAGTACTTC
>TRBD2|TRBV28|once|TRBJ2-3
CASSLLLAGGRTDTQYF
TGTGCCAGCAGTTTGTTACTAGCGGGGGGCCGCACAGATACGCAGTATTTT
>NA|TRBV28|NA|TRBJ2-7
CASLRGGYSYEQYF
TGTGCCAGCCTTAGGGGGGGCTACTCCTACGAGCAGTACTTC
>NA|TRBV7-2|NA|TRBJ1-3
CASSLQGGSGNTIYF
TGTGCCAGCAGCCTACAGGGCGGGTCTGGAAACACCATATATTTT
>NA|TRBV6-5|NA|TRBJ2-7
CASSSLNGYEQYF
TGTGCCAGCAGTTCCCTTAACGGTTACGAGCAGTACTTC
>TRBD1|TRBV4-2|NA|TRBJ1-6
CASSQVLQGAQNSPLHF
TGTGCCAGCAGCCAAGTCTTGCAGGGGGCGCAGAATTCACCCCTCCACTTT
>NA|TRBV5-4|NA|TRBJ1-2
CASSLPGGDGYTF
TGTGCCAGCAGCTTGCCCGGGGGTGATGGCTACACCTTC
>TRBD2|TRBV11-3|NA|TRBJ2-1
CASSLGTSGADEQFF
TGTGCCAGCAGCCTCGGGACTAGCGGGGCCGATGAGCAGTTCTTC
>TRBD2|TRBV9|NA|TRBJ2-1
CASSINSGGPNEQFF
TGTGCCAGCAGCATCAATAGCGGGGGGCCCAATGAGCAGTTCTTC
>NA|TRBV7-2|NA|TRBJ1-5
CASSPTQGRDQPQHF
TGTGCCAGCAGCCCCACTCAGGGGCGGGATCAGCCCCAGCATTTT
>TRBD2|TRBV5-6|NA|TRBJ2-1
CASSWTLPSGGYNEQFF
TGTGCCAGCAGCTGGACGCTGCCTAGCGGGGGGTACAATGAGCAGTTCTTC
>TRBD1|TRBV19|NA|TRBJ1-5
CASSIWDSPNQPQHF
TGTGCCAGTAGTATATGGGACAGTCCCAATCAGCCCCAGCATTTT
>TRBD1|TRBV14|NA|TRBJ1-2
CASSRGQGFYGYTF
TGTGCCAGCAGCCGCGGACAGGGATTCTATGGCTACACCTTC
>TRBD1|TRBV18|NA|TRBJ1-2
CASRTGGLYGYTF
TGTGCCAGTCGGACAGGGGGGTTATATGGCTACACCTTC
>NA|TRBV9|NA|TRBJ1-2
CASSVGPGHGYTF
TGTGCCAGCAGCGTAGGGCCAGGGCACGGCTACACCTTC
>TRBD1|TRBV2|NA|TRBJ2-7
CAMHRGRGEQYF
TGTGCCATGCACAGGGGCAGGGGTGAGCAGTACTTC
>TRBD1|TRBV23-1|NA|TRBJ2-3
CASSQSEKGTGKGSSTDTQYF
TGCGCCAGCAGTCAATCGGAGAAAGGGACAGGGAAGGGGTCTAGCACAGATACGCAGTATTTT
>NA|TRBV9|NA|TRBJ2-5
CASSKTANLQEAQYF
TGTGCCAGCAGCAAAACGGCCAACCTTCAAGAGGCCCAGTACTTC
>NA|TRBV5-1|NA|TRBJ2-5
CASSTQETQYF
TGCGCCAGCAGCACACAAGAGACCCAGTACTTC
>TRBD1|TRBV7-2|NA|TRBJ2-7
CASSLARTGREYEQYF
TGTGCCAGCAGCTTAGCCCGGACAGGAAGGGAGTACGAGCAGTACTTC
>TRBD1|TRBV7-9|NA|TRBJ1-2
CASSLTTGWGYTF
TGTGCCAGCAGCTTAACGACAGGGTGGGGCTACACCTTC
>TRBD2|TRBV15|NA|TRBJ2-5
CATSRSSGGQETQYF
TGTGCCACCAGCAGGTCTAGCGGGGGCCAAGAGACCCAGTACTTC
>TRBD1|TRBV28|NA|TRBJ2-2
CASKGQVNTGELFF
TGTGCCAGCAAAGGACAGGTGAACACCGGGGAGCTGTTTTTT
>TRBD1|TRBV7-2|NA|TRBJ2-3
CASSSDRVDTQYF
TGTGCCAGCAGCTCGGACAGGGTAGATACGCAGTATTTT
>TRBD1|TRBV11-1|NA|TRBJ1-1
CASSFEAQGWTEAFF
TGTGCCAGCAGCTTTGAGGCACAGGGGTGGACTGAAGCTTTCTTT
>TRBD1|TRBV30|few|TRBJ1-1
CAWILDRGGVEAFF
TGTGCCTGGATTCTGGACAGGGGAGGTGTTGAAGCTTTCTTT
>NA|TRBV5-1|NA|TRBJ1-5
CASSLAGDQPQHF
TGCGCCAGCAGCTTGGCCGGTGATCAGCCCCAGCATTTT
>TRBD1|TRBV11-3|NA|TRBJ2-1
CASSLGQGSNEQFF
TGTGCCAGCAGCCTCGGACAGGGGAGCAATGAGCAGTTCTTC
>NA|TRBV6-6|NA|TRBJ2-1
CASSHPTRNEQFF
TGTGCCAGCAGCCACCCCACGAGGAATGAGCAGTTCTTC
>TRBD1|TRBV6-6|NA|TRBJ1-5
CASSPGGAGGTSRHF
TGTGCCAGCAGTCCAGGGGGCGCGGGGGGGACCTCACGGCATTTT
>NA|TRBV7-2|NA|TRBJ2-7
CASSLYAGTVEQYF
TGTGCCAGCAGCTTGTATGCCGGGACTGTCGAGCAGTACTTC
>NA|TRBV6-5|few|TRBJ1-1
CASRVDGRWNTEAFF
TGTGCCAGCAGAGTCGATGGTCGGTGGAACACTGAAGCTTTCTTT
>TRBD1|TRBV2|NA|TRBJ1-1
CASRETGANTEAFF
TGTGCCAGCAGGGAGACAGGGGCGAACACTGAAGCTTTCTTT
>NA|TRBV6-6|NA|TRBJ1-1
CASSYGGGVGNTEAFF
TGTGCCAGCAGTTACGGCGGGGGGGTCGGAAACACTGAAGCTTTCTTT
>TRBD2|TRBV29-1|NA|TRBJ2-7
CSVARGGYEQYF
TGCAGCGTTGCTCGGGGGGGGTACGAGCAGTACTTC
>NA|TRBV27|NA|TRBJ2-7
CASRSIGSGGSYEQYF
TGTGCCAGCAGGTCTATAGGGAGTGGCGGATCTTACGAGCAGTACTTC
>NA|TRBV7-8|NA|TRBJ2-5
CASSRTAQETQYF
TGTGCCAGCAGCAGGACTGCTCAAGAGACCCAGTACTTC
>NA|TRBV10-1|NA|TRBJ2-7
CASTIWSYEQYF
TGCGCCAGCACCATTTGGAGTTACGAGCAGTACTTC
>NA|TRBV11-2|NA|TRBJ2-5
CASSLDLQGRVETQYF
TGTGCCAGCAGCTTAGATCTGCAGGGGAGGGTTGAGACCCAGTACTTC
>TRBD1|TRBV7-2|NA|TRBJ2-7
CASSLATDRGLNEQYF
TGTGCCAGCAGCTTAGCCACGGACAGGGGGCTCAACGAGCAGTACTTC
>NA|TRBV9|NA|TRBJ1-2
CASSIDSYGYTF
TGTGCCAGCAGCATTGACAGCTATGGCTACACCTTC
>TRBD1|TRBV7-9|NA|TRBJ2-7
CASSLTGGLYEQYF
TGTGCCAGCAGCTTAACAGGGGGATTGTACGAGCAGTACTTC